These 18 T cell receptor beta chains share one sample of origin, sequenced in a study of blood T cell repertoires in COVID-19. Generated by immunoSEQ multiplex PCR, the TCRdb table keeps only in-frame clones and is missing some. The table records approximately 75,000 clones, approximately 86% of them present only once. The sequencing sample was made of peripheral blood. Source of these receptors: a man in his fifties or sixties with acute or convalescent COVID-19.

The V call is TRBV3-1 (or the pseudogene TRBV3-2), the J call TRBJ2-7, with D maybe TRBD1 (5 bases). CDR1 LGHDT and CDR2 YNNKEL come from the germline V gene (reference sequence). The CDR3 loop spans 18 amino acids. V was trimmed by 1 base and J by 2 bases, leaving 21 bases between them. Written as DNA, the CDR3 is TGTGCCAGCAGCCAAGTGGTTGCGCAGGGAACTATTCCCTACGAGCAGTACTTC. Amino acid sequence: CASSQVVAQGTIPYEQYF.

The chain recombines TRBV5-1 with TRBJ1-2; D gene ambiguous. This CDR3 is 16 amino acids long. Germline CDR1 SGHRS, CDR2 YFSETQ. Trimming shortened V by 1 base and J by 2 bases, and 15 bases separated the two germline ends. The CDR3 is CASSLRERNKNYGYTF. CDR3 bases: TGCGCCAGCAGCTTGAGGGAGAGGAATAAAAACTATGGCTACACCTTC.

The V and J genes are TRBV11-1 and TRBJ2-7; 7 bases align to TRBD1. This CDR3 spans 12 amino acids. With 6 bases clipped from V and 4 bases from J, the junction kept 3 bases outside the gene matches. In germline, CDR1 is SGHAT, CDR2 FQDESV (reference sequence). As DNA, the CDR3 is TGTGCCAGCAGGACAGGGTTGTACGAGCAGTACTTC. Translated: CASRTGLYEQYF.

This clone was counted between two and nine times. The chain has TRBV6-1 and TRBJ1-2; D is undetermined. The CDR3 spans 15 residues. V was clipped by 2 bases and J by 8 bases, with 18 bases between them. CDR1 is MNHNS and CDR2 is SASEGT in the germline V gene. CDR3 in amino acids: CASSEIVQAGEGYTF. The CDR3 DNA follows: TGTGCCAGCAGTGAAATAGTTCAGGCCGGCGAGGGCTACACCTTC.

The chain has TRBV3-1 (or the pseudogene TRBV3-2) and TRBJ2-1; 9 bases map to TRBD2. Per germline, CDR1 LGHDT and CDR2 YNNKEL (reference sequence). J lost 4 bases, V lost 0 bases, and 10 bases had no gene match. This CDR3 has 18 residues. CDR3 bases: TGTGCCAGCAGCCAAGATGGGAGCGGGGGGTGGTCGTACAATGAGCAGTTCTTC. Translation gives CASSQDGSGGWSYNEQFF.

The table lists this clone with a count of one. This chain links TRBV27 with TRBJ1-2, with a tentative D call TRBD1 (6 bases). Germline V gives CDR1 MNHEY, CDR2 SMNVEV (reference sequence). The V end lost 7 bases, the J end lost 6 bases, and 18 bases lay between the germline ends. The CDR3 runs to 14 residues. The CDR3 DNA follows: TGTGCCAGCACCCGCGGAGCGGGGGGCAATGGCTACACCTTC. It specifies CASTRGAGGNGYTF.

This clone is a singleton in its sample. V gene TRBV5-1 combines with J gene TRBJ2-7, with 10 nucleotides matching TRBD1. The CDR3 runs 16 residues. The V gene end was trimmed by 2 bases and the J gene end by 3 bases; junction bases not matched to a gene: 8. Germline V CDR1 and CDR2: SGHRS, YFSETQ. CDR3 DNA: TGCGCCAGCAGCTTCACTCCGGGACAGGGGTTCTACGAGCAGTACTTC. It yields the protein CASSFTPGQGFYEQYF.

The rearrangement links TRBV4-1 to TRBJ1-1, with 8 bases fitting TRBD1. The CDR3 has 15 amino acids. J was trimmed by 4 bases and V by 2 bases; bases with no gene match: 6. Germline V gene sequence: CDR1 MGHRA, CDR2 YSYEKL. CDR3 sequence reads: CASSQLTGESTEAFF. CDR3 in DNA: TGCGCCAGCAGCCAACTGACAGGGGAAAGCACTGAAGCTTTCTTT.

The chain recombines TRBV20-1 with TRBJ2-3; D is ambiguous. V dropped 3 bases and J dropped 1 base, with 8 bases sitting between them. Germline CDR1 reads DFQATT; CDR2 reads SNEGSKA (reference sequence). This CDR3 region has 13 residues. The CDR3 DNA is TGCAGTGCTAGTCAGGAAGGCACAGATACGCAGTATTTT. Its translation is CSASQEGTDTQYF.

The J gene is TRBJ2-1, the V gene TRBV6-1, with D possibly matching TRBD1 (6 bases). CDR3 size: 17 residues. V lost 3 bases, J lost 0 bases, and 15 bases lay in between. The V gene's germline CDR1 is MNHNS and CDR2 SASEGT. The CDR3 DNA is TGTGCCAGCAGTGACAGACAGGCCATAAGCTCCTACAATGAGCAGTTCTTC. Translated, it gives CASSDRQAISSYNEQFF.

The J gene is TRBJ2-7, the V gene TRBV11-2, with 8 bases fitting TRBD2. Trimming removed 1 base from V and 0 bases from J; junction bases left unmatched: 5. The V gene's germline CDR1 is SGHAT and CDR2 FQNNGV. The CDR3 loop spans 16 amino acids. CDR3 DNA sequence: TGTGCCAGCAGCTTAGTCCGCGGGGGGCACTCCTACGAGCAGTACTTC. Protein: CASSLVRGGHSYEQYF. The whole variable domain, remainder taken from reference TRBV11-2 and TRBJ2-7, is EAGVAQSPRYKIIEKRQSVAFWCNPISGHATLYWYQQILGQGPKLLIQFQNNGVVDDSQLPKDRFSAERLKGVDSTLKIQPAKLEDSAVYLCASSLVRGGHSYEQYFGPGTRLTVT.

This clone has more than one count but fewer than ten. The CDR3 DNA reads TGTGCCAGTAGACAGCATGAAGCTTTCTTT. This codes for CASRQHEAFF. The V gene is TRBV19, the J gene TRBJ1-1; D gene ambiguous. V lost 6 bases and J 7 bases, leaving 6 bases between the germline ends. In germline, CDR1 is LNHDA, CDR2 SQIVND (reference sequence). The CDR3 covers 10 residues.

J is TRBJ2-3 and V is TRBV19, with D maybe TRBD2 (6 bases). V lost 2 bases to trimming and J lost 5 bases, with 14 bases between them. Germline V gene data show CDR1 as LNHDA and CDR2 as SQIVND (reference sequence). The CDR3 runs 15 residues. CDR3 region: CASSILGSGEDTQYF. The CDR3 DNA reads TGTGCCAGTAGTATATTAGGTAGCGGAGAAGATACGCAGTATTTT.

The V gene is TRBV5-1, the J gene TRBJ2-7; TRBD1 agrees at 9 bases. Germline lookup yields CDR1 SGHRS and CDR2 YFSETQ. The ends lost 1 base at V and 6 bases at J; junction bases unmatched: 2. The CDR3 loop spans 13 amino acids. CDR3 in DNA: TGCGCCAGCAGCTTGACAGGGGGCTCCGAGCAGTACTTC. Translating gives CASSLTGGSEQYF.

The genes are TRBV9 and TRBJ2-7; 7 nucleotides line up with TRBD2. The CDR3 length is 13 residues. V shed 4 bases, J shed 6 bases, and the junction held 7 bases outside the gene matches. CDR1 and CDR2 (germline): SGDLS, YYNGEE. The CDR3 nucleotides read TGTGCCAGCAGCCCCGAGACTAGCTTCGAGCAGTACTTC. It is translated as CASSPETSFEQYF.

In this sample, this clone turned up a few times. The V and J genes are TRBV24-1 and TRBJ2-7, with D possibly matching TRBD1 (6 bases). Per germline, CDR1 KGHDR and CDR2 SFDVKD. Trimming pared 4 bases from V and 1 base from J, leaving 16 bases between. The CDR3 spans 16 residues. The CDR3 bases are TGTGCCACCAGTGACCCCGGACAAGGGGGATCCTACGAGCAGTACTTC. Protein product: CATSDPGQGGSYEQYF.

The rearrangement uses TRBV3-1 (or the pseudogene TRBV3-2) and TRBJ1-6, with D unresolved. The V gene lost 1 base and the J gene lost 10 bases, with 11 bases spanning the gap. The CDR3 sequence is 14 residues long. CDR1 and CDR2 from the germline V gene are LGHDT and YNNKEL (reference sequence). CDR3 DNA sequence: TGTGCCAGCAGCCAAGGACTAGAAAGATCACCCCTCCACTTT. It translates to CASSQGLERSPLHF.

The chain employs TRBV4-1 and TRBJ2-1; 10 bases match TRBD1. The germline gives CDR1 MGHRA, CDR2 YSYEKL. This CDR3 spans 18 amino acids. V gave up 2 bases and J gave up 5 bases; unmatched junction bases: 12. The CDR3 sequence is CASSQNRVRDRGHNEQFF. The CDR3 DNA reads as TGCGCCAGCAGCCAAAATAGGGTCCGGGACAGGGGCCACAATGAGCAGTTCTTC.